The 14 T cell receptor beta chains in this list originate from one sample, sequenced in a study of T cell clusters in autoimmune cytopenias. Multiplex touch-down PCR amplified TRB using TRB-A and TRB-B pools in one tube. No DNA is given; TCRdb re-called the multiplex PCR reads and lists each CDR3 protein once. The sample table includes over a thousand distinct CDR3 sequences. Each sample's input was about 270 ng genomic DNA, some 38,000 genome equivalents. These records were also assigned to another study, of T cell repertoires in aging, cancer and after chemotherapy.

Sequencing was done on a sample of peripheral blood. The receptors were gathered from a human donor in good health.

This clonotype is labeled medium-sized (0.01 to 0.1%) based on frequency. The chain has TRBV6-9 and TRBJ2-7. Germline V CDR1 and CDR2: MNHGY, SVAAGI. CDR3 size: 14 residues. CDR3 protein: CASSYSDVGYEQYF.

This chain connects TRBV10-3 to TRBJ1-1. Germline V gene lookup returns CDR1 ENHRY and CDR2 SYGVKD. This CDR3 is 14 amino acids long. CDR3 residues: CAISGLGSQTEAFF.

Measured by frequency, this clonotype is medium-sized. The V call is TRBV6-1, the J call TRBJ2-7; TCRdb picks TRBD2, but there is no DNA to check that call. The CDR3 spans 17 residues. Per the germline V gene, CDR1 is MNHNS and CDR2 is SASEGT. The CDR3 region is CASSEAPGGRGGYEQYF.

V gene TRBV12-3 or TRBV12-4 combines with J gene TRBJ2-2. This CDR3 is built from 12 residues. The CDR3 region is CASSKNTGELFF.

Frequency places this clonotype as large. CDR3 residues: CSVTNGWDSSYEQYF. This chain connects TRBV29-1 to TRBJ2-7. CDR3 length: 15 amino acids. In germline, CDR1 is SQVTM, CDR2 ANQGSEA.

This clonotype is labeled medium-sized based on frequency. V usage is TRBV4-2 and J usage is TRBJ2-7. Germline V gene sequence: CDR1 LGHNA, CDR2 YNFKEQ. The CDR3 has 12 amino acids. The CDR3 region is CASSQDQYEQYF.

By frequency, this clonotype registers medium-sized. J is TRBJ2-2 and V is TRBV24-1; TCRdb calls TRBD1, which cannot be checked without DNA. Germline V gene data show CDR1 as KGHDR and CDR2 as SFDVKD. This CDR3 has 15 residues. The CDR3 reads CATLTGGANTGELFF.

The chain recombines TRBV20-1 with TRBJ1-1. Germline-derived CDR1 and CDR2 are DFQATT and SNEGSKA (reference sequence). The CDR3 is 11 amino acids. The CDR3 spells CSARDAAEAFF.

This clonotype is identified as medium-sized from frequency. The rearrangement joins TRBV7-6 to TRBJ2-1; the D gene TCRdb calls, TRBD2, cannot be checked with no DNA. CDR1 and CDR2 (germline): SGHVS, FNYEAQ. The CDR3 consists of 16 residues. CDR3 residues: CASSLELAGGTDEQFF.

This clonotype counts as medium-sized by frequency. The J gene is TRBJ1-1, the V gene TRBV6-5; without DNA, the TCRdb call of TRBD1 cannot be checked. This CDR3 comprises 14 residues. Germline CDR1 and CDR2: MNHEY and SVGAGI. The CDR3 is CASSYSSGGTEAFF.

Measured by frequency, this clonotype is medium-sized (0.01 to 0.1%). The V and J genes are TRBV7-2 and TRBJ2-3. CDR1 is SGHTA, CDR2 FQGNSA, per germline. The CDR3 is 14 amino acids. This chain's CDR3 is CASSHQTSTDTQYF.

This clonotype is identified as large (0.1 to 1%) from frequency. This sequence joins TRBV5-6 and TRBJ2-1; the TRBD1 assignment by TCRdb is unverifiable without DNA. CDR1 is SGHDT and CDR2 is YYEEEE in the germline V gene. The CDR3 is made up of 13 amino acids. CDR3 loop: CASSLGTGDEQFF.

According to its frequency, this clonotype is large (0.1 to 1%). This chain connects TRBV19 to TRBJ2-2; the TRBD2 assignment by TCRdb is unverifiable without DNA. The CDR3 covers 15 residues. Germline CDR1 and CDR2: LNHDA and SQIVND (reference sequence). The CDR3 region is CATRTSGYSTGELFF.

In terms of frequency, this clonotype is medium-sized (0.01 to 0.1%). The V call is TRBV5-6, the J call TRBJ1-2; TCRdb's assignment of TRBD1 cannot be checked, as there is no DNA. The CDR3 runs 15 residues. The V gene's germline CDR1 is SGHDT and CDR2 YYEEEE. CDR3 region: CASSGTGTGEHGYTF.